Listed below are T cell receptor beta chains from one sample, sequenced in a study of T cell changes during pregnancy in multiple sclerosis. Produced via immunoSEQ multiplex PCR; TCRdb's table is partial and in-frame only. This table holds roughly 54,000 clones, about 90% found once. Material: CD4+ T cells from peripheral blood mononuclear cells, obtained after pregnancy. These receptors all stem from a female donor with multiple sclerosis, enrolled in a pregnancy study. CDR3s include the opening cysteine and the closing phenylalanine or tryptophan. The D gene is left open where the match is weak. For some rows the clone size is stated as once, few or many, or as a class when expanded; others skip it.

abundance | j_gene | v_gene | d_gene | CDR3aa | CDR3nt
- | TRBJ2-1 | TRBV2 | TRBD2 | CASRVTSGGLLREQFF | TGTGCCAGCAGGGTTACTAGCGGGGGCCTTCTTCGAGAGCAGTTCTTC
- | TRBJ1-1 | TRBV27 | TRBD1 | CASTRGTGQGGREAFF | TGTGCCAGCACCAGGGGGACAGGCCAGGGGGGGAGGGAAGCTTTCTTT
- | TRBJ1-4 | TRBV4-3 | - | CASSQERQEKLFF | TGCGCCAGCAGCCAAGAGAGGCAGGAAAAACTGTTTTTT
once | TRBJ1-2 | TRBV6-5 | TRBD1 | CASRVPGTDYGYTF | TGTGCCAGCAGAGTGCCCGGGACAGACTATGGCTACACCTTC
- | TRBJ2-2 | TRBV14 | TRBD1 | CASSQVMTGWDTGELFF | TGTGCCAGCAGCCAAGTAATGACAGGGTGGGACACCGGGGAGCTGTTTTTT
- | TRBJ1-6 | TRBV11-1 | - | CASSRGAYNSPLHF | TGTGCCAGCAGCCGCGGAGCCTATAATTCACCCCTCCACTTT
- | TRBJ2-3 | TRBV7-2 | TRBD2 | CASSLRAGGLTDTQYF | TGTGCCAGCAGCTTAAGAGCGGGGGGCCTCACAGATACGCAGTATTTT
- | TRBJ2-7 | TRBV18 | TRBD2 | CASSPLIAGGYEQYF | TGTGCCAGCTCACCACTCATAGCGGGGGGGTACGAGCAGTACTTC
once | TRBJ1-2 | TRBV6-1 | - | CASTEGGAYGYTF | TGTGCCAGCACCGAGGGAGGGGCCTATGGCTACACCTTC
- | TRBJ2-6 | TRBV18 | - | CASSPPAGANVLTF | TGTGCCAGCTCACCCCCCGCTGGGGCCAACGTCCTGACTTTC
- | TRBJ1-6 | TRBV4-3 | - | CASRGTSATNSPLHF | TGCGCCAGCAGGGGGACTTCGGCTACCAATTCACCCCTCCACTTT
once | TRBJ2-2 | TRBV6-5 | TRBD1 | CASKGADTGELFF | TGTGCCAGCAAGGGGGCCGACACCGGGGAGCTGTTTTTT
- | TRBJ2-7 | TRBV12-5 | TRBD1 | CASGLAGTGINEQYF | TGTGCTAGTGGTTTGGCCGGGACAGGGATCAACGAGCAGTACTTC
- | TRBJ2-5 | TRBV4-2 | TRBD2 | CASSQGRTSGEKETQYF | TGTGCCAGCAGCCAGGGCAGGACTAGCGGGGAGAAAGAGACCCAGTACTTC
- | TRBJ1-1 | TRBV6-5 | - | CASSFERAREAFF | TGTGCCAGCAGTTTCGAGAGGGCGAGGGAAGCTTTCTTT
- | TRBJ1-1 | TRBV4-3 | TRBD1 | CASSQERGTGLTEAFF | TGCGCCAGCAGCCAGGAACGGGGGACAGGGCTCACTGAAGCTTTCTTT
- | TRBJ1-6 | TRBV6-5 | TRBD1 | CASTRTGAYNSPLHF | TGTGCCAGCACTCGGACAGGGGCTTATAATTCACCCCTCCACTTT
- | TRBJ1-1 | TRBV14 | TRBD1 | CASSLRTGLDTEAFF | TGTGCCAGCAGCCTCCGGACAGGGTTGGACACTGAAGCTTTCTTT
- | TRBJ1-4 | TRBV6-1 | TRBD1 | CASSLRTGINEKLFF | TGTGCCAGCAGTCTACGGACAGGAATTAATGAAAAACTGTTTTTT
- | TRBJ2-7 | TRBV30 | TRBD1 | CAWKGDRGAYGSYEQYF | TGTGCCTGGAAAGGGGACAGGGGAGCCTACGGCTCCTACGAGCAGTACTTC
- | TRBJ1-5 | TRBV4-2 | - | CASSQDGRLGTLNQPQHF | TGTGCCAGCAGCCAAGATGGGCGGTTGGGGACTCTCAATCAGCCCCAGCATTTT
once | TRBJ1-3 | TRBV11-2 | - | CASSLGGAGPGNTIYF | TGTGCCAGCAGCTTAGGTGGGGCAGGGCCTGGAAACACCATATATTTT
- | TRBJ2-7 | TRBV7-6 | TRBD2 | CASSPTGGGLGLQEQYF | TGTGCCAGCAGCCCAACGGGAGGGGGACTAGGTCTTCAGGAGCAGTACTTC
medium-sized | TRBJ1-2 | TRBV4-3 | - | CASSQEGARYGYTF | TGCGCCAGCAGCCAAGAGGGGGCGAGGTATGGCTACACCTTC
- | TRBJ1-6 | TRBV6-5 | - | CASSAGSPPSSPLHF | TGTGCCAGCAGTGCCGGGTCCCCTCCTTCTTCACCCCTCCACTTT
- | TRBJ1-3 | TRBV29-1 | - | CSVEPGSGNTIYF | TGCAGCGTTGAACCGGGCTCTGGAAACACCATATATTTT